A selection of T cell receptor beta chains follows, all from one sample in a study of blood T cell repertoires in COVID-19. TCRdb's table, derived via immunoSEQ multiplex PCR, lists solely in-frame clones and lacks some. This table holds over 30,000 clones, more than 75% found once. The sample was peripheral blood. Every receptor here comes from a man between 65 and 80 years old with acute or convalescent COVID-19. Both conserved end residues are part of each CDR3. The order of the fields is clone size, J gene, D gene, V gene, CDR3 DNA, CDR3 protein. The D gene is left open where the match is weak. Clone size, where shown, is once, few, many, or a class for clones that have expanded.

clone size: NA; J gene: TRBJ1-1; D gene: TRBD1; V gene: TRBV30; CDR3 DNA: TGTGCCTGGAGCCCCGACAGGGCTGAAGCTTTCTTT; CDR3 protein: CAWSPDRAEAFF
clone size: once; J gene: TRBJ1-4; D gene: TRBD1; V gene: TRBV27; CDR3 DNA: TGTGCCAGCAGCACTATAAAACAGGGGGCGCGGGAAAAACTGTTTTTT; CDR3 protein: CASSTIKQGAREKLFF
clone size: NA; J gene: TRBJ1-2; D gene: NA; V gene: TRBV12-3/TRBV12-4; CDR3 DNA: TGTGCCAGCAGTCTAGGAGCGTCCTACACCTTC; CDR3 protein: CASSLGASYTF
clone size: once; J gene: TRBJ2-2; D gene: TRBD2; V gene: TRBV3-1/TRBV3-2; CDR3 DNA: TGTGCCAGCAGCCCCTCCGGGAGGGTAACCGGGGAGCTGTTTTTT; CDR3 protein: CASSPSGRVTGELFF
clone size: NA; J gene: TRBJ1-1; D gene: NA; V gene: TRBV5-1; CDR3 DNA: TGCGCCAGCAGTTTTGCCCCTGGCGGTTCCGAAGCTTTCTTT; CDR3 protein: CASSFAPGGSEAFF
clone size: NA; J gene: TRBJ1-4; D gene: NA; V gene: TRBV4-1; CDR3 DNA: TGCGCCAGCAGCCAAGCTACAGGGTTATCCAAACTGTTTTTT; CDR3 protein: CASSQATGLSKLFF
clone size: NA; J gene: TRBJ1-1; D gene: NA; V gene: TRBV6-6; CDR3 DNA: TGTGCCAGCAGTTACGGGAGGACGGGGAACACTGAAGCTTTCTTT; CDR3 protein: CASSYGRTGNTEAFF
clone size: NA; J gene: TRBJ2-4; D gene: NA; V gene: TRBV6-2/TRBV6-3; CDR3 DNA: TGTGCCAGCAGTGACCTTCGGACAGAGAGGGTCATTCAGTACTTC; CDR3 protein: CASSDLRTERVIQYF
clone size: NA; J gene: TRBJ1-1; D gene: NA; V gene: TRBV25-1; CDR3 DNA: TGTGCCAGCAGTGATCTGGGGGCGGTCACTGAAGCTTTCTTT; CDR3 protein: CASSDLGAVTEAFF
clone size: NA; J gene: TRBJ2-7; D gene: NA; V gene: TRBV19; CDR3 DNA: TGTGCCAGTAGTCAGAGGCACGAGCAGTACTTC; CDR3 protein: CASSQRHEQYF
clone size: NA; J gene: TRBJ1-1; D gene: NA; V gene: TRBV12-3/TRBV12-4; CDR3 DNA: TGTGCCAGCAGTCCTAAACTCCCAGGGTCTTTCTTT; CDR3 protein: CASSPKLPGSFF
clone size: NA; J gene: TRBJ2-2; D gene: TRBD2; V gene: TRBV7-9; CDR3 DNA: TGTGCCAGCAGCTTACGGCGGGGGGGCTTCGGGGAGCTGTTTTTT; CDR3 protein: CASSLRRGGFGELFF
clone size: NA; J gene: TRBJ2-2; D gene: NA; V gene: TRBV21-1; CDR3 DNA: TGTGCCAGCTACGATCATGGGACAGGGTCCACCGGGGAGCTGTTTTTT; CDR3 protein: CASYDHGTGSTGELFF
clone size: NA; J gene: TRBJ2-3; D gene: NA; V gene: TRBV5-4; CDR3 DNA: TGTGCCAGCAGCTTGGAAGCGGATACGCAGTATTTT; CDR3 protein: CASSLEADTQYF
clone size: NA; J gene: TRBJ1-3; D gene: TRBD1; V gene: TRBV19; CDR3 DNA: TGTGCCAGTAGTTCCGGGACAGCCTTCTCTGGAAACACCATATATTTT; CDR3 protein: CASSSGTAFSGNTIYF
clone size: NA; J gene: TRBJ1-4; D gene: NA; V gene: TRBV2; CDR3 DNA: TGTGCCACCAGTTTCGATTCTCGGGGGGGGACATCAAATGAAAAACTGTTTTTT; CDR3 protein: CATSFDSRGGTSNEKLFF